Below are 25 T cell receptor beta chains sequenced from a single sample in a study of CD8+ T cells in alopecia areata. Sequencing templates came from extracted RNA that was reverse transcribed into cDNA. Repertoires were generated with immunoSEQ multiplex PCR, while TCRdb's copy carries only in-frame clones and drops some. The sample has about 180,000 clones; about 53% are singletons. Treatment: oral pan-JAK inhibitor, 5-10 mg twice daily. This material consisted of CD8+ T cells sorted from blood, taken at week 24, from a patient treated with tofacitinib. The receptor source for this set is a human donor with alopecia areata.

This clone appeared a few times. The V gene is TRBV7-8, the J gene TRBJ2-2; tentatively, D is TRBD2 (6 bases). This CDR3 has 16 residues. Trimming took off 3 bases at V and 7 bases at J, with 18 bases between the two ends. Germline V gene lookup returns CDR1 SGHVS and CDR2 FQNEAQ. The CDR3 protein is CASSLARAGRSGELFF. DNA for the CDR3: TGTGCCAGCAGCTTGGCCAGGGCGGGGAGGAGCGGGGAGCTGTTTTTT.

In this sample, this clone turned up a few times. The DNA of the CDR3 is TGCAGCTTTTTGGATACCCAGAATGGGTATGGCTACACCTTC. Its protein is CSFLDTQNGYGYTF. This chain connects TRBV29-1 to TRBJ1-2, with D unclear. This CDR3 comprises 14 residues. The V gene's germline CDR1 is SQVTM and CDR2 ANQGSEA. The ends were cut back, 8 bases at V and 5 bases at J, with 21 bases in the middle.

This clone was counted between two and nine times. V is TRBV30 and J is TRBJ2-7; 7 bases line up with TRBD1. V shed 2 bases, J shed 0 bases, and the junction held 1 base outside the gene matches. From germline, CDR1 is GTSNPN and CDR2 SVGIG (reference sequence). CDR3 size: 13 residues. CDR3 in DNA: TGTGCCTGGAGTCGGGACAGCTCCTACGAGCAGTACTTC. Encoded protein: CAWSRDSSYEQYF.

The rearrangement links TRBV4-3 to TRBJ2-5; D is undetermined. Germline values: CDR1 LGHNA, CDR2 YSLEER. This CDR3 spans 15 amino acids. V lost 0 bases and J 5 bases, leaving 13 bases between the germline ends. CDR3 DNA sequence: TGCGCCAGCAGCCAAGATCTGAGCTCTCGGGAGACCCAGTACTTC. This codes for CASSQDLSSRETQYF.

This rearrangement joins TRBV25-1 to TRBJ2-1; D is uncertain. The CDR3 is 13 amino acids. Trimming removed 5 bases from V and 4 bases from J, with 9 bases in between. Germline V CDR1 and CDR2: MGHDK, SYGVNS. The CDR3 sequence is CASSQSEYNEQFF. As DNA, the CDR3 is TGTGCCAGCAGTCAATCAGAATACAATGAGCAGTTCTTC. Looking up the rest from reference TRBV25-1 and TRBJ2-1 gives the full variable domain: EADIYQTPRYLVIGTGKKITLECSQTMGHDKMYWYQQDPGMELHLIHYSYGVNSTEKGDLSSESTVSRIRTEHFPLTLESARPSHTSQYLCASSQSEYNEQFFGPGTRLTVL.

The chain recombines TRBV7-2 with TRBJ1-1, with 7 bases matching TRBD1. CDR3 length: 13 residues. The junction had 8 bases not matched to a gene; V was cut back by 5 bases and J by 8 bases. Germline CDR1 is SGHTA and CDR2 is FQGNSA. This CDR3 reads CASSVTPGQEAFF. The CDR3 DNA is TGTGCCAGCAGCGTAACACCGGGACAGGAAGCTTTCTTT.

The chain carries TRBV30 and TRBJ2-7, with D perhaps being TRBD1 or TRBD2 (5 bases each). The CDR3 length is 12 residues. V lost 5 bases, J lost 5 bases, and 13 bases lay in between. Per germline, CDR1 GTSNPN and CDR2 SVGIG (reference sequence). The CDR3 DNA sequence: TGTGCCTGGGACACTGGGGGTAACGAGCAGTACTTC. Translated, it gives CAWDTGGNEQYF.

This clone has only a few counts. Different DNA sequences within this sample yield the same CDR3. This sequence joins TRBV29-1 and TRBJ1-2; D call uncertain. Trimming removed 1 base at V and 5 bases at J, with 11 bases between. This CDR3 contains 13 residues. Germline V gives CDR1 SQVTM, CDR2 ANQGSEA. The CDR3 nucleotides read TGCAGCGTTGAAGCGGGTGGCAGTTATGGCTACACCTTC. It codes for CSVEAGGSYGYTF.

The rearrangement joins TRBV6-6 to TRBJ1-1; D not resolved. V was cut by 6 bases and J by 2 bases, with 10 bases left in between. The CDR3 runs 13 residues. Germline values: CDR1 MNHNY, CDR2 SVGAGI (reference sequence). CDR3: CASSLGPNTEAFF. As DNA, the CDR3 is TGTGCCAGCAGCCTCGGTCCTAACACTGAAGCTTTCTTT.

The table lists this clone with a few counts. This CDR3 reads CASGVQVEPQHF. Here the CDR3 DNA reads TGTGCTAGTGGAGTTCAGGTGGAGCCCCAGCATTTT. The V call is TRBV12-5, the J call TRBJ1-5; D gene uncertain. CDR3 length equals 12 residues. The V and J ends lost 6 bases and 8 bases respectively, with 11 bases between them. Per germline, CDR1 LGHNT and CDR2 FRNRAP.

V is TRBV5-1 and J is TRBJ1-1; D ambiguous. The length of the CDR3 is 15 residues. Trimming removed 4 bases from V and 0 bases from J, with 13 bases in between. Germline loops: CDR1 SGHRS, CDR2 YFSETQ. The CDR3 DNA reads TGCGCCAGCAGCCACGACGGGATATTGAACACTGAAGCTTTCTTT. Translating it yields CASSHDGILNTEAFF.

The J gene is TRBJ2-7, the V gene TRBV5-6; 7 nucleotides line up with TRBD1. There are 14 residues in the CDR3. The J segment lost 4 bases and the V segment lost 4 bases, leaving 8 bases of the junction unmatched. Germline V gene sequence: CDR1 SGHDT, CDR2 YYEEEE. The DNA of the CDR3 is TGTGCCAGCAGCCTCCGGGACAGCGTTTACGAGCAGTACTTC. Translation: CASSLRDSVYEQYF.

This clone was observed a few times. V and J are TRBV9 and TRBJ1-6; possible D gene TRBD1, 5 bases. Germline loops: CDR1 SGDLS, CDR2 YYNGEE. The CDR3 runs 16 residues. The V end was cut by 0 bases, the J end by 1 base, with 8 bases between. The CDR3 DNA sequence: TGTGCCAGCAGCGTAGGGGGCGCTTCCTATAATTCACCCCTCCACTTT. Protein sequence: CASSVGGASYNSPLHF.

This rearrangement joins TRBV13 to TRBJ2-7; D might be TRBD1 or TRBD2, each matching 7 bases. The CDR3 totals 13 residues. Germline lookup yields CDR1 PRHDT and CDR2 FYEKMQ (reference sequence). The V and J ends lost 9 bases and 6 bases respectively, with 18 bases between them. The CDR3 reads CASSEGRGGEQYF. CDR3 nucleotide sequence: TGTGCCAGTTCCGAGGGCAGGGGGGGCGAGCAGTACTTC.

The chain is built from TRBV29-1 and TRBJ1-2, with a weak D call TRBD1 (6 bases). The CDR3 runs 16 residues. Between the trimmed V and J ends, which lost 1 base and 2 bases, there was a span of 17 bases. Germline lookup yields CDR1 SQVTM and CDR2 ANQGSEA. In DNA, the CDR3 is TGCAGCGTTGAAGTCCCGGGGGGGGGCCCGAACTATGGCTACACCTTC. This encodes CSVEVPGGGPNYGYTF.

V is TRBV10-1 and J is TRBJ1-2, with 8 bases fitting TRBD1. V dropped 5 bases and J dropped 8; count of bases not matched to a gene: 7. The CDR3 is made up of 13 amino acids. Looked up from germline, CDR1 is WNHNN and CDR2 is SYGVQD (reference sequence). In nucleotides, the CDR3 is TGCGCCAGCAGTAAAACGACAGGGGCAGGCTACACCTTC. It yields the protein CASSKTTGAGYTF.

This chain joins TRBV13 and TRBJ2-5, with D possibly being TRBD1 (6 bases). The CDR3 totals 13 residues. The V gene lost 5 bases and the J gene lost 5 bases, with 12 bases spanning the gap. CDR1 and CDR2 from the germline V gene are PRHDT and FYEKMQ (reference sequence). CDR3 in amino acids: CASSLRGLETQYF. The CDR3 DNA is TGTGCCAGCAGCCTCAGGGGTTTGGAGACCCAGTACTTC.

This clone was seen a handful of times. This chain connects TRBV27 to TRBJ2-1; 11 nucleotides align to TRBD2. Germline V gene data show CDR1 as MNHEY and CDR2 as SMNVEV (reference sequence). CDR3 size: 17 residues. J lost 9 bases, V lost 5 bases, and 15 bases had no gene match. CDR3 sequence (DNA): TGTGCCAGCAGTCGCCTCGTTAGCGGGGGGGCCTCGGGTGAGCAGTTCTTC. Protein: CASSRLVSGGASGEQFF.

The rearrangement joins TRBV5-1 to TRBJ2-7; D might be TRBD2 (5 bases). Germline lookup yields CDR1 SGHRS and CDR2 YFSETQ. V was cut by 4 bases and J by 2 bases, with 10 bases left in between. The CDR3 covers 13 residues. The CDR3 nucleotides read TGCGCCAGCAGCGCCGAGGGTCCCTACGAGCAGTACTTC. Its translation: CASSAEGPYEQYF.

This clone was observed a handful of times. The chain combines TRBV6-5 with TRBJ2-7, with 8 bases lining up with TRBD1. The trim removed 5 bases at V and 7 bases at J, leaving 7 bases unmatched. CDR3 length: 13 residues. CDR1 is MNHEY and CDR2 is SVGAGI in the germline V gene. Written as DNA, the CDR3 is TGTGCCAGCAGTCCGGGACAGGTCTCAGAGCAGTACTTC. Translated: CASSPGQVSEQYF.

V is TRBV6-6 and J is TRBJ2-3, with D tentatively TRBD2 (7 bases). The V gene lost 7 bases and the J gene lost 4 bases, with 15 bases spanning the gap. Germline V gene lookup returns CDR1 MNHNY and CDR2 SVGAGI (reference sequence). The CDR3 contains 14 residues. The CDR3 DNA reads TGTGCCAGCACTTGGGACTACAGGGCAGATACGCAGTATTTT. As protein: CASTWDYRADTQYF.

The chain links TRBV28 to TRBJ1-1; possibly TRBD1 for D (6 bases). CDR1 is MDHEN and CDR2 is SYDVKM in the germline V gene. The CDR3 runs 14 residues. Trimming cost V 1 base and J 2 bases, with 8 bases left between them. DNA for the CDR3: TGTGCCAGCAGTTTATCAGGGGCTAACACTGAAGCTTTCTTT. It specifies CASSLSGANTEAFF.

The chain employs TRBV29-1 and TRBJ2-2, with D possibly matching TRBD1 (6 bases). The V gene's germline CDR1 is SQVTM and CDR2 ANQGSEA. The length of the CDR3 is 16 residues. V was pared by 6 bases and J by 2 bases, with 19 bases between. The DNA of the CDR3 is TGCAGCGTCAGGCTAGGGTCAGGGGACAACACCGGGGAGCTGTTTTTT. Encoded protein: CSVRLGSGDNTGELFF.

This clone turned up a few times. The chain employs TRBV29-1 and TRBJ2-1; TRBD1 agrees at 7 bases. CDR1 is SQVTM, CDR2 ANQGSEA, per germline. Trimming took 1 base from V and 5 from J; bases not matched to a gene: 2. The CDR3 is 13 residues long. Written as DNA, the CDR3 is TGCAGCGTTGAAGGCAGGGGGAACAATGAGCAGTTCTTC. Its translation: CSVEGRGNNEQFF.

The rearrangement links TRBV5-1 to TRBJ2-7; possible D gene TRBD1, 6 bases. Trimming removed 0 bases from V and 2 bases from J, with 9 bases in between. Per germline, CDR1 SGHRS and CDR2 YFSETQ. This CDR3 contains 14 residues. As DNA, the CDR3 is TGCGCCAGCAGCTTGGACAGGGCAACCTACGAGCAGTACTTC. This encodes CASSLDRATYEQYF.